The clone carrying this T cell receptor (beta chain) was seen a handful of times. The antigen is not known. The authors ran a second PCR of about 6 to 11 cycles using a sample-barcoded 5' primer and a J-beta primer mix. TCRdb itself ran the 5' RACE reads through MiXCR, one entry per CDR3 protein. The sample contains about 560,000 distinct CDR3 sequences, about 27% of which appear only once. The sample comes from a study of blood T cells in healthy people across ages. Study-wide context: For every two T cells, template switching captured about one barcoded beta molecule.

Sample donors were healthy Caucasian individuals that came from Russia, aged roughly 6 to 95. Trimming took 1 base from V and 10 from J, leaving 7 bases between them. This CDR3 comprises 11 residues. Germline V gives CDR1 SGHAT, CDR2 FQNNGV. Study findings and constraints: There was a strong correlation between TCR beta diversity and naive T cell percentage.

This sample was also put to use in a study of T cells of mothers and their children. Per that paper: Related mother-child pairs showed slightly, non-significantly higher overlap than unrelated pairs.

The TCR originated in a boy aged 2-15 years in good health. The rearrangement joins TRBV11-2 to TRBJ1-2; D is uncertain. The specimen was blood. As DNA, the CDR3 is TGTGCCAGCAGCTTAGCCGACATCTACACCTTC. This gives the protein CASSLADIYTF.